The 32 T cell receptor beta chains below all came from one sample that was sequenced in a study of T-cell reconstitution after alpha-beta-depleted transplantation in children. It was with unique molecular identifiers that the TCRbeta library was prepared. From the PCR reads, TCRdb called clonotypes with MiXCR, one entry per CDR3 protein. The sample comprises 700,000 to 950,000 distinct CDR3 sequences, around 15% of which are singletons, and approximately 5% rests with the top ten. The specimen was PBMCs, mostly from graft donor cells, collected 360 days after TCRalphabeta/CD19-depleted stem cell transplant. These receptors were obtained from a male patient between 10 and 17 years old who had a stem cell transplant for acute lymphoblastic leukemia, so the T cells may come from the graft donor.

This clonotype was counted only a few times. The chain carries TRBV7-3 and TRBJ1-1; D unresolved. V was trimmed by 2 bases and J by 5 bases, leaving 12 bases between them. Per the germline V gene, CDR1 is SGHTA and CDR2 is FQGTGA. There are 14 residues in the CDR3. CDR3 sequence (DNA): TGTGCCAGCAGCTTATCCGGGTTGGGGACTGAAGCTTTCTTT. Translation gives CASSLSGLGTEAFF.

This chain connects TRBV11-2 to TRBJ2-2, with TRBD2 matching 7 bases. The germline gives CDR1 SGHAT, CDR2 FQNNGV. The V gene end was trimmed by 5 bases and the J gene end by 5 bases; junction bases not matched to a gene: 8. The CDR3 has 15 amino acids. The DNA of the CDR3 is TGTGCCAGCAGCGACCGGGACTACCTAACCGGGGAGCTGTTTTTT. Translation: CASSDRDYLTGELFF.

J is TRBJ2-1 and V is TRBV21-1; no check of the table's D call, TRBD1, against the DNA was made. TRBV21-1 is annotated as a pseudogene. The CDR3 length is 19 residues. DNA of the CDR3: TGTGCCAGCAGCAAATTAGTGGGGGGCGAGTCTCTTTCCTACAATGAGCAGTTCTTC. Residues: CASSKLVGGESLSYNEQFF.

The sample holds many counts of this clonotype. V is TRBV29-1 and J is TRBJ2-5; D is undetermined. The length of the CDR3 is 16 residues. Trimming removed 0 bases at V and 4 bases at J, with 18 bases between. Germline V gene lookup returns CDR1 SQVTM and CDR2 ANQGSEA. CDR3 in DNA: TGCAGCGTTGAAGACTCCCCACTGGTTGGTGGAGAGACCCAGTACTTC. Its translation is CSVEDSPLVGGETQYF.

The chain recombines TRBV20-1 with TRBJ2-5, with a possible D match to TRBD2 (6 bases). V was shortened by 5 bases and J by 7 bases, with 26 bases between the two germline ends. Per the germline V gene, CDR1 is DFQATT and CDR2 is SNEGSKA (reference sequence). This CDR3 contains 16 residues. The CDR3, as DNA: TGCAGTGCTCCAGCTTCCCCGGGGACGTGGAGGGGGACCCAGTACTTC. This gives the protein CSAPASPGTWRGTQYF.

This clonotype was counted only a few times. V is TRBV20-1 and J is TRBJ2-6; tentative D call: TRBD1 (6 bases). The V end was cut by 6 bases, the J end by 0 bases, with 18 bases between. Germline V gives CDR1 DFQATT, CDR2 SNEGSKA (reference sequence). The CDR3 runs to 17 residues. CDR3 coding DNA: TGCAGTGCCCAGGGGCCGGGGCATCACTCTGGGGCCAACGTCCTGACTTTC. It specifies CSAQGPGHHSGANVLTF.

V and J are TRBV19 and TRBJ2-1; 9 bases are a match to TRBD2. The CDR3 is made up of 17 amino acids. J lost 4 bases, V lost 5 bases, and 12 bases had no gene match. Germline CDR1 LNHDA, CDR2 SQIVND (reference sequence). The CDR3 DNA reads TGTGCCAGTAGTGCGCTCGTTAGGACTAGCGTATACAATGAGCAGTTCTTC. Translating it yields CASSALVRTSVYNEQFF. Supplemented by reference TRBV19 and TRBJ2-1, the full variable domain reads DGGITQSPKYLFRKEGQNVTLSCEQNLNHDAMYWYRQDPGQGLRLIYYSQIVNDFQKGDIAEGYSVSREKKESFPLTVTSAQKNPTAFYLCASSALVRTSVYNEQFFGPGTRLTVL.

V usage is TRBV5-1 and J usage is TRBJ1-1; D is uncertain. V lost 0 bases and J 0 bases, leaving 6 bases between the germline ends. Germline CDR1 is SGHRS and CDR2 is YFSETQ. The CDR3 totals 14 residues. For the CDR3, the DNA is TGCGCCAGCAGCTTGGAGTTATTGAACACTGAAGCTTTCTTT. It specifies CASSLELLNTEAFF.

The chain uses TRBV7-9 and TRBJ1-4; the match to TRBD1 covers 8 bases. The CDR3 extends over 16 amino acids. J was trimmed by 7 bases and V by 5 bases; bases with no gene match: 12. Germline V gene sequence: CDR1 SEHNR, CDR2 FQNEAQ (reference sequence). In DNA, the CDR3 is TGTGCCAGCAGCCCTCTGGACAGGGATAGGGGTGAAAAACTGTTTTTT. It specifies CASSPLDRDRGEKLFF.

The V call is TRBV20-1, the J call TRBJ1-1; maybe TRBD1 (5 bases). Trimming left V 1 base short and J 3 bases short, with 12 bases between. The CDR3 runs 14 residues. Per the germline V gene, CDR1 is DFQATT and CDR2 is SNEGSKA (reference sequence). CDR3 DNA sequence: TGCAGTGCTAGAGGGGGCACTTTGGACACTGAAGCTTTCTTT. This codes for CSARGGTLDTEAFF.

The chain joins TRBV7-3 to TRBJ1-2; TRBD1 aligns across 7 bases. Trimming took 4 bases from V and 7 from J; bases not matched to a gene: 3. The CDR3 consists of 12 residues. CDR1 and CDR2 from the germline V gene are SGHTA and FQGTGA. CDR3 nucleotides: TGTGCCAGCAGCTCCGGACAGGCTGGCTACACCTTC. Translated: CASSSGQAGYTF.

This clonotype has at least ten counts. CDR3: CASSLWRNRGPPLNTEAFF. The DNA for the CDR3 is TGTGCCAGCAGTTTGTGGAGGAACAGGGGACCCCCCTTGAACACTGAAGCTTTCTTT. This rearrangement joins TRBV27 to TRBJ1-1; TRBD1 matches 7 bases. From germline, CDR1 is MNHEY and CDR2 SMNVEV (reference sequence). With V trimmed by 3 bases and J by 0 bases, 16 bases remained unmatched. The CDR3 contains 19 residues.

In its sample, this clonotype was seen a few times. The chain combines TRBV24-1 with TRBJ2-2, with D perhaps TRBD1 or TRBD2 (6 bases each). CDR1 and CDR2 (germline): KGHDR, SFDVKD. The CDR3 contains 16 residues. V lost 1 base and J lost 5, with 13 bases in between. DNA of the CDR3: TGTGCCACCAGTGATTTTCTCGGGGGCTCAACCGGGGAGCTGTTTTTT. Its protein is CATSDFLGGSTGELFF.

The V and J genes are TRBV29-1 and TRBJ2-7; D is unclear. The V end was cut by 4 bases, the J end by 2 bases, with 9 bases between. CDR1 and CDR2 (germline): SQVTM, ANQGSEA. This CDR3 is built from 12 residues. The CDR3 region has the DNA TGCAGCGTTGGACTCAGGACCTACGAGCAGTACTTC. Its protein is CSVGLRTYEQYF.

The gene calls are TRBV9 and TRBJ2-3, with unresolved D. The germline V gene has CDR1 SGDLS and CDR2 YYNGEE. V was trimmed by 1 base and J by 2 bases, leaving 2 bases between them. CDR3 size: 12 residues. The CDR3 spells CASSVFTDTQYF. Written as DNA, the CDR3 is TGTGCCAGCAGCGTATTCACAGATACGCAGTATTTT.

V and J are TRBV7-3 and TRBJ2-7; TRBD1 agrees at 8 bases. V lost 6 bases to trimming and J lost 9 bases; unmatched junction nucleotides: 7. CDR3 length equals 12 residues. From germline, CDR1 is SGHTA and CDR2 FQGTGA. As DNA, the CDR3 is TGTGCCAGCAGTCCCGGGACAGGTTCGCAGTACTTC. Translation: CASSPGTGSQYF.

This clonotype has just a few counts. The chain carries TRBV7-9 and TRBJ1-1, with D possibly being TRBD1 (6 bases). The germline V gene has CDR1 SEHNR and CDR2 FQNEAQ (reference sequence). The CDR3 consists of 15 residues. The V and J ends lost 7 bases and 3 bases respectively, with 18 bases between them. The CDR3, as DNA: TGTGCCAGCATCGATACAGGGAATTGGGACACTGAAGCTTTCTTT. This sequence encodes CASIDTGNWDTEAFF.

This rearrangement joins TRBV12-3 or TRBV12-4 to TRBJ2-1, with 9 bases identical to TRBD2. V lost 2 bases and J lost 15; bases outside the gene matches: 11. The CDR3 covers 14 residues. The CDR3: CASSLWLAGRGAFF. The CDR3 DNA reads TGTGCCAGCAGTTTATGGCTAGCGGGAAGGGGCGCGTTCTTC.

This chain joins TRBV7-9 and TRBJ2-2, with a tentative D call TRBD1 (5 bases). The CDR3 runs 11 residues. CDR1 and CDR2 from the germline V gene are SEHNR and FQNEAQ (reference sequence). V lost 7 bases and J 13 bases, leaving 13 bases between the germline ends. Here the CDR3 reads CASNPGLLLFF. The CDR3 nucleotides are TGTGCCAGCAACCCAGGGCTTTTGCTGTTTTTT.

V and J are TRBV5-1 and TRBJ1-2; 9 nucleotides line up with TRBD1. The CDR3 covers 15 residues. CDR1 SGHRS and CDR2 YFSETQ come from the germline V gene. V was pared by 5 bases and J by 3 bases, with 8 bases of the junction left unmatched. The DNA of the CDR3 is TGCGCCAGCAGGCTAAACAGGGGGCTTGACTATGGCTACACCTTC. It translates to CASRLNRGLDYGYTF.

The chain carries TRBV2 and TRBJ2-7; TRBD2 matches at 8 bases. Germline CDR1 SNHLY, CDR2 FYNNEI. This CDR3 is built from 15 residues. Unmatched junction bases numbered 8, after V lost 7 bases and J lost 0 bases. CDR3 residues: CASTSGSTFSYEQYF. The CDR3, as DNA: TGTGCCAGCACCAGCGGGAGCACCTTCTCCTACGAGCAGTACTTC.

There are a few counts of this clonotype. V gene TRBV20-1 combines with J gene TRBJ2-1, with 8 bases fitting TRBD1. Trimming removed 6 bases from V and 14 bases from J; junction bases left unmatched: 12. This CDR3 spans 12 amino acids. CDR1 DFQATT and CDR2 SNEGSKA come from the germline V gene (reference sequence). CDR3 DNA: TGCAGTGCCCAGGGCAGGACAGGGTTCGAGTTCTTC. The encoded protein is CSAQGRTGFEFF.

This clonotype was found a few times. This CDR3 reads CASSVNYLAYEQYF. The DNA of the CDR3 is TGTGCCAGCAGCGTTAACTACCTAGCCTACGAGCAGTACTTC. The chain uses TRBV9 and TRBJ2-7, with D unclear. The germline gives CDR1 SGDLS, CDR2 YYNGEE. The CDR3 spans 14 residues. V lost 2 bases and J 2 bases, leaving 11 bases between the germline ends.

This clonotype was recorded a few times. CDR3 DNA: TGCGCCAGCACCCGGACAGGGGCCTTCAATGAGCAGTTCTTC. Translation: CASTRTGAFNEQFF. This rearrangement joins TRBV5-1 to TRBJ2-1; 9 bases agree with TRBD1. The V and J ends lost 6 bases and 6 bases, in that order; junction bases with no gene match: 7. Germline CDR1 reads SGHRS; CDR2 reads YFSETQ. This CDR3 spans 14 amino acids.

The chain employs TRBV20-1 and TRBJ2-4, with 7 bases that match TRBD2. Trimming took 3 bases from V and 0 from J; bases not matched to a gene: 8. Germline loops: CDR1 DFQATT, CDR2 SNEGSKA (reference sequence). The CDR3 runs to 16 residues. CDR3 amino acids: CSARHSGGKAKNIQYF. The CDR3 DNA reads as TGCAGTGCTAGGCACTCGGGAGGAAAAGCCAAAAACATTCAGTACTTC.

A few counts support this clonotype. The chain combines TRBV18 with TRBJ2-7; TRBD1 or TRBD2 may be the D gene (5 bases each). The CDR3 has 13 residues. Trimming shortened V by 2 bases and J by 7 bases, and 12 bases separated the two germline ends. Germline CDR1 and CDR2: KGHSH and LQKENI. For the CDR3, the DNA is TGTGCCAGCTCACCAGGGACCCACCTAGAGCAGTACTTC. Protein: CASSPGTHLEQYF.

This clonotype was counted at least ten times. The chain joins TRBV29-1 to TRBJ1-1, with 7 positions matching TRBD1. J lost 5 bases, V lost 3 bases, and 6 bases had no gene match. Looked up from germline, CDR1 is SQVTM and CDR2 is ANQGSEA. This CDR3 comprises 13 residues. The chain's CDR3 is CSVERQGGTEAFF. CDR3 DNA: TGCAGCGTTGAGCGACAGGGCGGGACTGAAGCTTTCTTT.

This clonotype showed up many times. This chain links TRBV29-1 with TRBJ2-7; 8 bases map to TRBD2. The germline V gene has CDR1 SQVTM and CDR2 ANQGSEA. The CDR3 loop spans 14 amino acids. With 0 bases clipped from V and 4 bases from J, the junction kept 5 bases outside the gene matches. The CDR3 coding sequence is TGCAGCGTTGAAGATACGGGAGGGAGGTACGAGCAGTACTTC. Amino acids: CSVEDTGGRYEQYF.

There are many counts of this clonotype. The chain couples TRBV29-1 to TRBJ2-7, with D tentatively TRBD1 (5 bases). This CDR3 spans 12 amino acids. Trimming cost V 7 bases and J 1 base, with 11 bases left between them. Germline V lookup: CDR1 SQVTM, CDR2 ANQGSEA. The CDR3 coding sequence is TGCAGCGCCTTGACAGATTCCTACGAGCAGTACTTC. This encodes CSALTDSYEQYF.

The count of this clonotype is one. This chain uses TRBV20-1 with TRBJ2-1; D possibly corresponds to TRBD2 (5 bases). This CDR3 has 14 residues. V gave up 3 bases and J gave up 6 bases, with 15 bases separating them. CDR1 is DFQATT, CDR2 SNEGSKA, per germline (reference sequence). CDR3 sequence reads: CSARAGDWFNEQFF. CDR3 nucleotides: TGCAGTGCTAGGGCCGGGGATTGGTTCAATGAGCAGTTCTTC.

This clonotype has just a few counts. V gene TRBV19 combines with J gene TRBJ2-2; 10 bases are shared with TRBD2. Trimming removed 2 bases from V and 7 bases from J; junction bases left unmatched: 10. The germline V gene has CDR1 LNHDA and CDR2 SQIVND (reference sequence). This CDR3 comprises 17 residues. This chain's CDR3 is CASSINRLAGVVGELFF. The CDR3 DNA reads as TGTGCCAGTAGTATAAATAGGCTAGCGGGAGTCGTCGGGGAGCTGTTTTTT.

The rearrangement joins TRBV7-9 to TRBJ2-4; D is ambiguous. V lost 2 bases, J lost 3 bases, and 8 bases lay in between. This CDR3 is built from 14 residues. Germline assignment: CDR1 SEHNR and CDR2 FQNEAQ (reference sequence). CDR3 region: CASSLYSGKNIQYF. The CDR3 DNA sequence: TGTGCCAGCAGCTTATACTCTGGCAAAAACATTCAGTACTTC.